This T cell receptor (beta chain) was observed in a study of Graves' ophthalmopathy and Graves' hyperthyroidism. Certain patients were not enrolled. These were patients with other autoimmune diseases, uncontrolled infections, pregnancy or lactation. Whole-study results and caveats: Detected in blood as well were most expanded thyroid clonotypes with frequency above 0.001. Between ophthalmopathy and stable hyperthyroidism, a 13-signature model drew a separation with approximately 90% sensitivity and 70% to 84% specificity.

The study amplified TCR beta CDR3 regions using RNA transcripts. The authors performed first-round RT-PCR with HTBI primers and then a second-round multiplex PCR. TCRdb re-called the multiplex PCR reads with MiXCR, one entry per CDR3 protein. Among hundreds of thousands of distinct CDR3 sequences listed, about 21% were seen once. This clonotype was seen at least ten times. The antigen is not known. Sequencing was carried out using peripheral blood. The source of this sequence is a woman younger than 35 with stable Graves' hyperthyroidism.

The chain's CDR3 is CASKTGRGEQYF. CDR3 coding DNA: TGTGCCAGTAAGACAGGGCGTGGCGAGCAGTACTTC. The genes are TRBV19 and TRBJ2-7, with TRBD1 matching over 7 bases. Germline V gene lookup returns CDR1 LNHDA and CDR2 SQIVND (reference sequence). V was pared by 7 bases and J by 6 bases, with 6 bases of the junction left unmatched. CDR3 length: 12 residues.